The 5 T cell receptor beta chains reported below all come from one sample, sequenced in a study of cytomegalovirus exposure and HLA in healthy donors. Use of 60 Vbeta and 13 Jbeta primers characterized the PCR. Clones were read by immunoSEQ multiplex PCR, and TCRdb kept only the in-frame ones, dropping some. The sample lists under 200,000 clones; 82% were seen once. Sequencing was performed on PBMCs. These receptors were obtained from a woman under 30 in good health and CMV-seronegative.

CDR3 region: CASSLDQDYGYTF. In DNA form, the CDR3 reads TGCGCCAGCAGCTTGGATCAGGACTATGGCTACACCTTC. The chain links TRBV5-1 to TRBJ1-2; D is uncertain. This CDR3 has 13 residues. Germline lookup yields CDR1 SGHRS and CDR2 YFSETQ. Trimming stripped 0 bases from V and 3 bases from J, with 6 bases between. Combining the CDR3 with reference TRBV5-1 and TRBJ1-2 gives the whole variable domain KAGVTQTPRYLIKTRGQQVTLSCSPISGHRSVSWYQQTPGQGLQFLFEYFSETQRNKGNFPGRFSGRQFSNSRSEMNVSTLELGDSALYLCASSLDQDYGYTFGSGTRLTVV.

The chain carries TRBV18 and TRBJ1-1, with a weak D call TRBD1 (6 bases). Germline V gene sequence: CDR1 KGHSH, CDR2 LQKENI. Trimming removed 0 bases at V and 3 bases at J, with 11 bases between. The CDR3 has 15 residues. The CDR3 protein is CASSPPGGGHTEAFF. CDR3 coding DNA: TGTGCCAGCTCACCACCGGGGGGGGGCCACACTGAAGCTTTCTTT.

This chain connects TRBV5-1 to TRBJ2-3; tentatively, D is TRBD2 (7 bases). The V gene lost 4 bases and the J gene lost 7 bases, with 16 bases spanning the gap. The CDR3 contains 14 residues. Germline CDR1 SGHRS, CDR2 YFSETQ. The CDR3 coding sequence is TGCGCCAGCAGCGGCGGGGGCCAGTACAATACGCAGTATTTT. This encodes CASSGGGQYNTQYF.

The CDR3 region has the DNA TGTGCCAGCGGGCAGCCAAATGAAAAACTGTTTTTT. It yields the protein CASGQPNEKLFF. The chain is built from TRBV6-5 and TRBJ1-4, with unresolved D. Germline V lookup: CDR1 MNHEY, CDR2 SVGAGI. Trimming left V 8 bases short and J 5 bases short, with 9 bases between. The CDR3 is 12 amino acids.

The chain recombines TRBV7-6 with TRBJ2-2, with 7 nucleotides matching TRBD1. V shed 4 bases and J 6 bases; nucleotides not matched to a gene: 11. This CDR3 region has 16 residues. Germline CDR1 reads SGHVS; CDR2 reads FNYEAQ. The CDR3 spells CASSSLRGGEAGELFF. The CDR3 coding sequence is TGTGCCAGCAGCTCCCTCAGAGGGGGCGAAGCCGGGGAGCTGTTTTTT. Full variable domain (rest looked up from reference TRBV7-6 and TRBJ2-2): GAGVSQSPRYKVTKRGQDVALRCDPISGHVSLYWYRQALGQGPEFLTYFNYEAQQDKSGLPNDRFSAERPEGSISTLTIQRTEQRDSAMYRCASSSLRGGEAGELFFGEGSRLTVL.